This is a list of T cell receptor beta chains from one sample in a study of blood T cell repertoires in COVID-19. The method was immunoSEQ multiplex PCR; TCRdb's version includes in-frame clones alone and lacks a portion of them. The repertoire holds about 300,000 clones, 85% seen once, with roughly 13% in the top ten. Sequenced: peripheral blood. The receptor source for this set is a human donor in a cohort sampled during active COVID-19. Each CDR3 is given with its conserved first and last residue. D genes are given only for firm matches. Not all rows give a size; the values are once, few, many and, for expanded clones, a class.

J,D,size,V,DNA,CDR3
TRBJ2-7,TRBD1,.,TRBV19,TGTGCCAGTAGTACTCCACAGGGGCACGAGCAGTACTTC,CASSTPQGHEQYF
TRBJ2-7,TRBD2,.,TRBV6-5,TGTGCCAGCAGCTACTCGGGAGCTAGCGGGAGCTACGAGCAGTACTTC,CASSYSGASGSYEQYF
TRBJ2-1,TRBD2,.,TRBV6-5,TGTGCCAGCAGTTACCTGTCGGGGGGAAATGAGCAGTTCTTC,CASSYLSGGNEQFF
TRBJ2-2,TRBD2,.,TRBV6-2/TRBV6-3,TGTGCCAGCAGTTACCGAGCGGGAAAAACCGGGGAGCTGTTTTTT,CASSYRAGKTGELFF
TRBJ2-1,.,.,TRBV28,TGTGCCAGCAGTTTCTTTAGCGTCTCAGTTCATGAGCAGTTCTTC,CASSFFSVSVHEQFF
TRBJ2-7,TRBD2,.,TRBV5-5,TGTGCCAGCAGCTGGACTAGCGGGCCATACGAGCAGTACTTC,CASSWTSGPYEQYF
TRBJ1-5,TRBD1,.,TRBV7-8,TGTGCCAGCAGCTTAAGGAGCACAGGGGAAGGCCTCAATCAGCCCCAGCATTTT,CASSLRSTGEGLNQPQHF
TRBJ2-2,TRBD1,.,TRBV6-5,TGTGCCAGCAGTCCTGGACAGGCCCGCGGGGAGCTGTTTTTT,CASSPGQARGELFF
TRBJ2-7,.,.,TRBV7-9,TGTGCCAGCAGCTCCGCTCCGATGAGCCACGAGCAGTACTTC,CASSSAPMSHEQYF
TRBJ2-1,.,.,TRBV7-9,TGTGCCAGCAGACTTACTGGGGCTAGCTCCTACAATGAGCAGTTCTTC,CASRLTGASSYNEQFF
TRBJ1-1,.,.,TRBV11-2,TGTGCCAGCAGCCCTCGCCAAAAAACAGGTATGAACACTGAAGCTTTCTTT,CASSPRQKTGMNTEAFF
TRBJ1-2,.,.,TRBV12-3/TRBV12-4,TGTGCCAGCAGTTTAGACCATAGCTATGGCTACACCTTC,CASSLDHSYGYTF
TRBJ1-1,.,.,TRBV5-1,TGCGCCAGCAGCTTGGCGGGATCCACTGAAGCTTTCTTT,CASSLAGSTEAFF
TRBJ2-2,TRBD1,.,TRBV3-1/TRBV3-2,TGTGCCAGCTTTGTGGGGACAGGGAATACCGGGGAGCTGTTTTTT,CASFVGTGNTGELFF
TRBJ2-2,TRBD1,.,TRBV7-7,TGTGCTAGCAGCTTAGGGACAGGGAATAACACCGGGGAGCTGTTTTTT,CASSLGTGNNTGELFF
TRBJ2-2,TRBD2,few,TRBV2,TGTGCCAGCAGACGACTAGCGGGAGGCGCCGGGGAGCTGTTTTTT,CASRRLAGGAGELFF
TRBJ2-2,.,.,TRBV10-2,TGCGCCAGCAGTAGCCGGGTCAACACCGGGGAGCTGTTTTTT,CASSSRVNTGELFF
TRBJ1-5,TRBD1,.,TRBV7-9,TGTGCCAGCAGCCCGTCAACAGGGGCTACAAGCAATCAGCCCCAGCATTTT,CASSPSTGATSNQPQHF
TRBJ1-3,.,.,TRBV18,TGTGCCAGCTCAGCAGGGGCCTCTGGAAACACCATATATTTT,CASSAGASGNTIYF
TRBJ2-7,TRBD2,.,TRBV28,TGTGCCAGCAGTTTTAGTCTAGCGGGTTTGACCTACGAGCAGTACTTC,CASSFSLAGLTYEQYF
TRBJ1-1,TRBD1,.,TRBV6-5,TGTGCCAGCAGTTTAGGCGGGACAGTTATTGAAGCTTTCTTT,CASSLGGTVIEAFF
TRBJ1-4,TRBD1,.,TRBV11-2,TGTGCCAGCAGCTCCACAGGGGGCCGTGAAAAACTGTTTTTT,CASSSTGGREKLFF
TRBJ2-5,TRBD2,.,TRBV5-1,TGCGCCAGCAGCACGACTAGCGGGGTCCTTCAAGAGACCCAGTACTTC,CASSTTSGVLQETQYF
TRBJ1-1,.,many,TRBV6-2/TRBV6-3,TGTGCCAGCAGTTCTGGGTGGGAGAGCACTGAAGCTTTCTTT,CASSSGWESTEAFF
TRBJ2-7,.,.,TRBV6-2/TRBV6-3,TGTGCCAGCAGCCGGGCCAGAAACTACGAGCAGTACTTC,CASSRARNYEQYF
TRBJ1-2,.,.,TRBV27,TGTGCCAGCAGTCCCCGGCAGGGTCGGGGCTACACCTTC,CASSPRQGRGYTF
TRBJ2-2,TRBD2,.,TRBV11-2,TGTGCCAGCAGCTTAGGGCTAGCGGGAGCGAACACCGGGGAGCTGTTTTTT,CASSLGLAGANTGELFF
TRBJ2-3,TRBD2,.,TRBV5-6,TGTGCCAGCAGCTTACTTAGCGGGGTTCTAACAGATACGCAGTATTTT,CASSLLSGVLTDTQYF
TRBJ2-7,TRBD2,.,TRBV20-1,TGCAGTGCTAGTATGGCGGGGGGGGTAGCCTACGAGCAGTACTTC,CSASMAGGVAYEQYF
TRBJ1-3,.,.,TRBV29-1,TGCAGCGTTGAAGTATCCGGAAACACCATATATTTT,CSVEVSGNTIYF
TRBJ2-1,.,.,TRBV6-2/TRBV6-3,TGTGCCAGCAGTTCGGCAGGGCCCTACAATGAGCAGTTCTTC,CASSSAGPYNEQFF
TRBJ2-1,TRBD2,.,TRBV7-9,TGTGCCAGCAGCACGCAAGGTATAGCGGGACCGTGGAATGAGCAGTTCTTC,CASSTQGIAGPWNEQFF
TRBJ2-3,TRBD2,.,TRBV27,TGTGCCAGCAGTAAGCGGGACCGCAGAGATACGCAGTATTTT,CASSKRDRRDTQYF
TRBJ2-7,TRBD2,.,TRBV6-5,TGTGCCAGCAAAAGGACTAGCGGGAGCTACGAGCAGTACTTC,CASKRTSGSYEQYF
TRBJ1-1,TRBD1,.,TRBV5-4,TGTGCCAGCAGCCCCTACAGGGGGGCCGAGACTTTCTTT,CASSPYRGAETFF
TRBJ1-2,.,.,TRBV5-1,TGCGCCAGCAGCTCAGGAGGACAGTCCATCTATGGCTACACCTTC,CASSSGGQSIYGYTF
TRBJ1-5,.,once,TRBV19,TGTGCCAGTAGCGCAGGGTACGGCCCCAATAGCAATCAGCCCCAGCATTTT,CASSAGYGPNSNQPQHF
TRBJ2-7,.,.,TRBV7-2,TGTGCCAGCAGCCCCCCCTTTTTGGAGGAGCAGTACTTC,CASSPPFLEEQYF
TRBJ1-2,.,.,TRBV19,TGTGCCAGTAGTATTAGGGACACAACTAACTATGGCTACACCTTC,CASSIRDTTNYGYTF
TRBJ2-2,TRBD1,once,TRBV11-3,TGTGCCAGCAGGGTTAGGGGGCGGACCGGGGAGCTGTTTTTT,CASRVRGRTGELFF
TRBJ1-5,TRBD1,.,TRBV28,TGTGCCAGCAGTTTACAGGGGGGAAGCAATCAGCCCCAGCATTTT,CASSLQGGSNQPQHF
TRBJ2-7,.,.,TRBV3-1/TRBV3-2,TGTGCCAGCAGCCAGACTGACTCAGGGGTAGAGTACTTC,CASSQTDSGVEYF
TRBJ1-2,.,once,TRBV7-2,TGTGCCAGCAGCTTTGGGCCGCTCATTGGCGCTAACTATGGCTACACCTTC,CASSFGPLIGANYGYTF
TRBJ2-5,TRBD2,.,TRBV5-1,TGCGCCAGCAGCCCTGGAGCGGGAGGGCGAGAGACCCAGTACTTC,CASSPGAGGRETQYF
TRBJ1-4,.,.,TRBV30,TGTGCCTGGAGTAGAGGAGAAAAACTGTTTTTT,CAWSRGEKLFF
TRBJ2-7,TRBD2,.,TRBV7-8,TGTGCCAGCAGCTTCCGACTAGCGGGCTCCTACGAGCAGTACTTC,CASSFRLAGSYEQYF
TRBJ1-4,.,.,TRBV5-8,TGTGCCAGCAGCTCGGGACTAGCCAACGCTAATGAAAAACTGTTTTTT,CASSSGLANANEKLFF
TRBJ1-2,TRBD1,few,TRBV13,TGTGCCAGCAGCCTTGACAGGGGGAGGTTTCAGGGCTACACCTTC,CASSLDRGRFQGYTF
TRBJ1-2,.,.,TRBV6-6,TGTGCCAGCAGTTACGCAGACAGGCATGGCTACACCTTC,CASSYADRHGYTF
TRBJ1-1,.,.,TRBV3-1/TRBV3-2,TGTGCCAGTTCGACGACACTGCTAATGAACACTGAAGCTTTCTTT,CASSTTLLMNTEAFF
TRBJ2-5,TRBD2,.,TRBV10-2,TGCGCCAGCAGACTAGCGGGAAAAGAGACCCAGTACTTC,CASRLAGKETQYF
TRBJ1-1,TRBD1,.,TRBV19,TGTGCCAGTAGTCCAACCCTCGGACAGGGGGGTACTGAAGCTTTCTTT,CASSPTLGQGGTEAFF
TRBJ2-1,TRBD2,few,TRBV5-1,TGCGCCAGCAGCTTGGCCGGCCCTAGCGGGAGATGGGATGAGCAGTTCTTC,CASSLAGPSGRWDEQFF
TRBJ2-1,TRBD2,.,TRBV4-1,TGCGCCAGCAGCCAACCCCTAGCGGGAGCGGGCAATGAGCAGTTCTTC,CASSQPLAGAGNEQFF
TRBJ1-6,.,.,TRBV5-1,TGCGCCAGCAGCGAACAGGACGGGGGAGGTTCACCCCTCCACTTT,CASSEQDGGGSPLHF